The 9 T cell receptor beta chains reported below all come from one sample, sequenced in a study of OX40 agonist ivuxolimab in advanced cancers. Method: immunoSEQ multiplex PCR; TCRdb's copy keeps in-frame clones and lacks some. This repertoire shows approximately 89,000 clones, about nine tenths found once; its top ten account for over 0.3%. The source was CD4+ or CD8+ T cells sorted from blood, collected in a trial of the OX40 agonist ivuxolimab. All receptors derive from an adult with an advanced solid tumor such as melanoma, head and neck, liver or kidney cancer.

Here the CDR3 DNA reads TGCGCCTCATCCTCTTCCGGCAGGGTCAGCACAGATACGCAGTATTTT. Translation gives CASSSSGRVSTDTQYF. The V gene is TRBV5-1, the J gene TRBJ2-3; tentative D call: TRBD1 (5 bases). Looked up from germline, CDR1 is SGHRS and CDR2 is YFSETQ. The CDR3 is 16 residues long. Deletions cut 10 bases from V and 0 bases from J, with 21 bases between.

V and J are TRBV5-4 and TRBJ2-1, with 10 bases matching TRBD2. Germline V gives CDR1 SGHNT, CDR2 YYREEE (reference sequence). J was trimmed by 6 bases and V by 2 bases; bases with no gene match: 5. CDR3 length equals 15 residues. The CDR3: CASSLAGGPPNEQFF. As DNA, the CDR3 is TGTGCCAGCAGCTTAGCGGGGGGGCCCCCCAATGAGCAGTTCTTC.

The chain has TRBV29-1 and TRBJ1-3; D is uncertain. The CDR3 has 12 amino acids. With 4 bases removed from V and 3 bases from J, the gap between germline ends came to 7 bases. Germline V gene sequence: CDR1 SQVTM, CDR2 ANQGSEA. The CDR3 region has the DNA TGCAGCGTTGGAGGTGGTGGAAACACCATATATTTT. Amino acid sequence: CSVGGGGNTIYF. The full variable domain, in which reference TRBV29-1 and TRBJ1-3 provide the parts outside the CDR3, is SAVISQKPSRDICQRGTSLTIQCQVDSQVTMMFWYRQQPGQSLTLIATANQGSEATYESGFVIDKFPISRPNLTFSTLTVSNMSPEDSSIYLCSVGGGGNTIYFGEGSWLTVV.

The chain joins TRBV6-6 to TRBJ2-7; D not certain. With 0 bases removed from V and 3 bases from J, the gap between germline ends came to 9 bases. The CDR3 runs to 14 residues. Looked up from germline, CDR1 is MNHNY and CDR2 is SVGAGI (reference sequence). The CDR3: CASSYSRENYEQYF. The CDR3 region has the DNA TGTGCCAGCAGTTACTCAAGGGAAAACTACGAGCAGTACTTC.

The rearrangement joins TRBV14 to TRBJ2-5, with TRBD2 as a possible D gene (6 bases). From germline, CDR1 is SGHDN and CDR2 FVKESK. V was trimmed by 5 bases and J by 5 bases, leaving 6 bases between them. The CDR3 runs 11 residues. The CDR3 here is CASSGGETQYF. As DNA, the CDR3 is TGTGCCAGCAGCGGGGGGGAGACCCAGTACTTC.

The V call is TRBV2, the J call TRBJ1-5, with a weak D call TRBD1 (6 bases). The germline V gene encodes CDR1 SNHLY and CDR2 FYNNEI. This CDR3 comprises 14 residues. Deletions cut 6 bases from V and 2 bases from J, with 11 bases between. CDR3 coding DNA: TGTGCCAGCAGCCCGACAGGCCGCAATCAGCCCCAGCATTTT. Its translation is CASSPTGRNQPQHF. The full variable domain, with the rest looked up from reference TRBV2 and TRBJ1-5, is EPEVTQTPSHQVTQMGQEVILRCVPISNHLYFYWYRQILGQKVEFLVSFYNNEISEKSEIFDDQFSVERPDGSNFTLKIRSTKLEDSAMYFCASSPTGRNQPQHFGDGTRLSIL.

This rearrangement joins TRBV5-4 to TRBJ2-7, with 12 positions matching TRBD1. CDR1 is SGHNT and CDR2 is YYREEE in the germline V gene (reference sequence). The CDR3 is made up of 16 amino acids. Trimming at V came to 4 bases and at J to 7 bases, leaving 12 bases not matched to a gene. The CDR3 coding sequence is TGTGCCAGCAGCGGAACACCGGGACAGGGGGCGGGAGAGCAGTACTTC. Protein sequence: CASSGTPGQGAGEQYF.

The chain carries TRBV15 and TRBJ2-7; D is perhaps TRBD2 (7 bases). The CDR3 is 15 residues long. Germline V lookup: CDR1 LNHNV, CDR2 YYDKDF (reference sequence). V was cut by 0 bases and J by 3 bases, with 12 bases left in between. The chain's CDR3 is CATSRDRGDNYEQYF. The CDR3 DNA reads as TGTGCCACCAGCAGAGATCGGGGGGACAACTACGAGCAGTACTTC.

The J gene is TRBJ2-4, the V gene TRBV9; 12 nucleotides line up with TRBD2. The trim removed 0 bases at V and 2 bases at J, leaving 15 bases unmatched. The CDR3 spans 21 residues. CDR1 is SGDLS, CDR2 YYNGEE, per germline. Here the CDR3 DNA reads TGTGCCAGCAGCGTAGATTCAGGGAGACTAGCGGGGGCTGGGACCAAAAACATTCAGTACTTC. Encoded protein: CASSVDSGRLAGAGTKNIQYF.